This T cell receptor beta chain was sequenced during a study of primary melanoma T cells and metastatic recurrence. CDR3 size: 13 residues. V was pared by 5 bases and J by 4 bases, with 10 bases between. Method: immunoSEQ multiplex PCR; TCRdb's copy keeps in-frame clones and lacks some. The table lists some 120 clones, about nine tenths of them singletons. The TCR comes from a human donor with melanoma. The sample consisted of melanoma tumor tissue. The chain combines TRBV7-1 with TRBJ2-3; TRBD2 might be the D (6 bases). Being an ORF, TRBV7-1 has a function that is uncertain. This chain's CDR3 is CASSRGGPDTQYF. The DNA for the CDR3 is TGTGCCAGCAGCCGAGGAGGGCCAGATACGCAGTATTTT.